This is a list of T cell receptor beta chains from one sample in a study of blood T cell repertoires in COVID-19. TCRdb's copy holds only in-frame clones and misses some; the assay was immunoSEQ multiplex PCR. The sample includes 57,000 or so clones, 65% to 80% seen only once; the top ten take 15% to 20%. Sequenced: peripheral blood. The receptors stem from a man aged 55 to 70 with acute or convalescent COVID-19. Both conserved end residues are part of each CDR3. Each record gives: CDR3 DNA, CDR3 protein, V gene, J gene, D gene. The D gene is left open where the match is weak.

DNA: TGTGCCAGTAGAATAGGAGGCGGGGTGGTTGGCAATGAGCAGTTCTTC; CDR3: CASRIGGGVVGNEQFF; V: TRBV19; J: TRBJ2-1; D: -
DNA: TGTGCCAGCAGTTACTCGGGACAGGGGCAAGAGACCCAGTACTTC; CDR3: CASSYSGQGQETQYF; V: TRBV6-5; J: TRBJ2-5; D: TRBD1
DNA: TGTGCCATCTCCCCCCAAGGGACAGGGGGCTACAATGAGCAGTTCTTC; CDR3: CAISPQGTGGYNEQFF; V: TRBV10-3; J: TRBJ2-1; D: TRBD1
DNA: TGTGCCTGGAGGCGAGGGGGTCTCATCGGCTACACCTTC; CDR3: CAWRRGGLIGYTF; V: TRBV30; J: TRBJ1-2; D: -
DNA: TGTGCCAGCAGTCCCGGAGACGATTTCTCCTACAATGAGCAGTTCTTC; CDR3: CASSPGDDFSYNEQFF; V: TRBV9; J: TRBJ2-1; D: -
DNA: TGTGCCAGCAGTCCTACTATACCGACAGGCTACGAGCAGTACTTC; CDR3: CASSPTIPTGYEQYF; V: TRBV7-3; J: TRBJ2-7; D: -
DNA: TGTGCCAGCAGCATACAGGGGAGGTTCGAGCAGTACTTC; CDR3: CASSIQGRFEQYF; V: TRBV5-4; J: TRBJ2-7; D: -
DNA: TGTGCCAGCAGCCAAGATTTGAGGGACACCCAAGAGACCCAGTACTTC; CDR3: CASSQDLRDTQETQYF; V: TRBV3-1/TRBV3-2; J: TRBJ2-5; D: -
DNA: TGTGCCACCAGTGCTATCGCGGGGGCTAGTGAAAAACTGTTTTTT; CDR3: CATSAIAGASEKLFF; V: TRBV24-1; J: TRBJ1-4; D: -
DNA: TGCGCCAGCAGTTCCAGGGGATACGAGCAGTACTTC; CDR3: CASSSRGYEQYF; V: TRBV10-1; J: TRBJ2-7; D: -
DNA: TGTGCCAGCTCCCCTTCGGGGGTGAATGAGCAGTTCTTC; CDR3: CASSPSGVNEQFF; V: TRBV18; J: TRBJ2-1; D: -